These T cell receptor beta chains were read from a single sample in a study of blood T cells in healthy people across ages. TCRdb processed the 5' RACE reads anew with MiXCR; each CDR3 protein has one entry. Of under 1,000,000 distinct CDR3 sequences listed, about 37% are singletons. Source material: blood. Source of these receptors: a young man in good health. Both conserved end residues are part of each CDR3. Fields, in order: clone size, J gene, D gene, V gene, CDR3 protein, CDR3 DNA. A D gene is named only where the DNA matches it firmly. A clone size is listed for some rows: how often the clone was seen (once, few, many), or a class if it is expanded.

size: few
J: TRBJ2-1
D: TRBD1
V: TRBV5-1
CDR3: CASSSPYRDRYNEQFF
DNA: TGCGCCAGCAGCTCTCCGTACCGGGACAGATACAATGAGCAGTTCTTC

size: once
J: TRBJ2-1
D: .
V: TRBV6-1
CDR3: CASSEFGSDNEQFF
DNA: TGTGCCAGCAGTGAATTCGGCAGTGACAATGAGCAGTTCTTC

size: .
J: TRBJ1-2
D: TRBD1
V: TRBV7-9
CDR3: CASTHFDRAIANYGYTF
DNA: TGTGCCAGCACCCATTTCGACAGGGCCATAGCTAACTATGGCTACACCTTC

size: .
J: TRBJ2-6
D: .
V: TRBV10-3
CDR3: CAIASYSGANVLTF
DNA: TGTGCCATCGCGAGTTACTCTGGGGCCAACGTCCTGACTTTC

size: .
J: TRBJ2-2
D: .
V: TRBV9
CDR3: CASSALLGTGELFF
DNA: TGTGCCAGCAGCGCCCTGCTTGGCACCGGGGAGCTGTTTTTT

size: few
J: TRBJ2-7
D: .
V: TRBV19
CDR3: CASSMAPGRETYEQYF
DNA: TGTGCCAGTAGTATGGCCCCGGGCAGGGAGACCTACGAGCAGTACTTC

size: few
J: TRBJ2-4
D: .
V: TRBV27
CDR3: CASSLYWGLAKNIQYF
DNA: TGTGCCAGCAGTTTATATTGGGGGCTAGCCAAAAACATTCAGTACTTC

size: few
J: TRBJ1-1
D: .
V: TRBV4-1
CDR3: CASGRMNTEAFF
DNA: TGCGCCAGCGGTCGGATGAACACTGAAGCTTTCTTT

size: .
J: TRBJ1-6
D: .
V: TRBV7-2
CDR3: CASSLAHMVSNSPLHF
DNA: TGTGCCAGCAGCTTAGCCCATATGGTGTCCAACTCACCCCTCCACTTT

size: few
J: TRBJ2-1
D: .
V: TRBV5-1
CDR3: CASRVRGPSNEQFF
DNA: TGCGCCAGCAGGGTCCGGGGACCAAGCAATGAGCAGTTCTTC

size: few
J: TRBJ1-1
D: .
V: TRBV7-2
CDR3: CASSLSGGFSEAFF
DNA: TGTGCCAGCAGCCTCTCGGGGGGGTTTAGTGAAGCTTTCTTT

size: few
J: TRBJ2-3
D: TRBD2
V: TRBV3-1
CDR3: CASSLRTSGVTDTQYF
DNA: TGTGCCAGCAGCCTCCGGACTAGCGGGGTCACAGATACGCAGTATTTT

size: many
J: TRBJ1-2
D: .
V: TRBV12-3/TRBV12-4
CDR3: CASSSTTERYGYTF
DNA: TGTGCCAGCAGTTCGACAACGGAACGATATGGCTACACCTTC

size: .
J: TRBJ1-4
D: .
V: TRBV6-2/TRBV6-3
CDR3: CASSYGWGGEKLFF
DNA: TGTGCCAGCAGTTACGGGTGGGGAGGCGAAAAACTGTTTTTT

size: .
J: TRBJ2-1
D: TRBD2
V: TRBV20-1
CDR3: CSAREGLAATYNEQFF
DNA: TGCAGTGCTAGAGAGGGACTAGCGGCGACCTACAATGAGCAGTTCTTC

size: .
J: TRBJ2-1
D: .
V: TRBV14
CDR3: CASSRVKQSEQFF
DNA: TGTGCCAGCAGCAGGGTAAAACAGTCCGAGCAGTTCTTC

size: many
J: TRBJ2-3
D: TRBD2
V: TRBV6-2/TRBV6-3
CDR3: CASRRSGGGTDTQYF
DNA: TGTGCCAGCAGACGGAGCGGGGGGGGCACAGATACGCAGTATTTT

size: .
J: TRBJ1-2
D: .
V: TRBV5-1
CDR3: CASSLESGNNYGYTF
DNA: TGCGCCAGCAGCTTGGAGTCAGGGAATAACTATGGCTACACCTTC

size: few
J: TRBJ1-1
D: .
V: TRBV20-1
CDR3: CSAGGRGQLNTEAFF
DNA: TGCAGTGCGGGAGGCAGGGGCCAGCTGAACACTGAAGCTTTCTTT

size: .
J: TRBJ2-3
D: .
V: TRBV7-9
CDR3: CASSAQTGTRIADTQYF
DNA: TGTGCCAGCAGCGCGCAGACCGGGACCCGTATCGCAGATACGCAGTATTTT

size: .
J: TRBJ2-2
D: .
V: TRBV7-2
CDR3: CASSPDIPLGELFF
DNA: TGTGCCAGCAGCCCGGACATTCCCCTAGGGGAGCTGTTTTTT

size: few
J: TRBJ2-1
D: .
V: TRBV29-1
CDR3: CSVSLTDRNYNGQFF
DNA: TGCAGCGTCTCCTTGACCGACCGAAACTACAATGGGCAGTTCTTC

size: .
J: TRBJ2-7
D: TRBD1
V: TRBV5-1
CDR3: CASRATGAYEQYF
DNA: TGCGCCAGCAGGGCGACAGGGGCCTACGAGCAGTACTTC

size: few
J: TRBJ2-6
D: .
V: TRBV5-1
CDR3: CASSLTGTAGGANVLTF
DNA: TGCGCCAGCAGCCTAACAGGGACCGCGGGTGGGGCCAACGTCCTGACTTTC

size: few
J: TRBJ2-5
D: .
V: TRBV20-1
CDR3: CSASGSRVRGAQYF
DNA: TGCAGTGCTAGCGGCTCGAGGGTTCGCGGCGCCCAGTACTTC

size: few
J: TRBJ2-3
D: TRBD2
V: TRBV9
CDR3: CASSVGRVGGAMDTQYF
DNA: TGTGCCAGCAGCGTAGGGCGCGTCGGGGGGGCCATGGATACGCAGTATTTT

size: few
J: TRBJ2-1
D: TRBD1
V: TRBV2
CDR3: CASSVDRGDPHEQFF
DNA: TGTGCCAGCAGCGTAGACAGGGGGGACCCCCATGAGCAGTTCTTC

size: .
J: TRBJ1-1
D: .
V: TRBV4-1
CDR3: CASSEGASRLGTEAFF
DNA: TGCGCCAGCAGCGAAGGGGCCTCCCGGTTAGGCACTGAAGCTTTCTTT

size: few
J: TRBJ2-5
D: TRBD2
V: TRBV27
CDR3: CASSFGTSGRETQYF
DNA: TGTGCCAGCAGTTTTGGGACTAGCGGCCGGGAGACCCAGTACTTC

size: many
J: TRBJ1-5
D: TRBD1
V: TRBV7-8
CDR3: CASSRWDRAFRQPQHF
DNA: TGTGCCAGCAGCCGATGGGACAGGGCATTCCGGCAGCCCCAGCATTTT

size: .
J: TRBJ2-1
D: .
V: TRBV28
CDR3: CASSLSLQIVLHSYNEQFF
DNA: TGTGCCAGCAGTTTGAGTCTACAGATAGTTCTTCACTCCTACAATGAGCAGTTCTTC

size: .
J: TRBJ2-1
D: .
V: TRBV29-1
CDR3: CSVGRGIGNEQFF
DNA: TGCAGCGTGGGTCGGGGGATCGGGAATGAGCAGTTCTTC

size: many
J: TRBJ1-2
D: .
V: TRBV7-8
CDR3: CASSFGSANYGYTF
DNA: TGTGCCAGCAGCTTTGGTTCAGCTAACTATGGCTACACCTTC

size: .
J: TRBJ2-7
D: .
V: TRBV21-1
CDR3: CASSKKLPGQANSYEQYF
DNA: TGTGCCAGCAGCAAAAAGCTACCCGGACAGGCGAATTCCTACGAGCAGTACTTC

size: .
J: TRBJ2-1
D: TRBD2
V: TRBV9
CDR3: CASSPSGGPWGNEQFF
DNA: TGTGCCAGCAGCCCGTCGGGGGGTCCCTGGGGCAATGAGCAGTTCTTC

size: many
J: TRBJ2-7
D: .
V: TRBV27
CDR3: CASSLSNAGSTGITYEQYF
DNA: TGTGCCAGCAGTTTATCGAATGCGGGGAGCACAGGCATAACCTACGAGCAGTACTTC

size: few
J: TRBJ2-3
D: .
V: TRBV4-1
CDR3: CASSQDPGTQYF
DNA: TGCGCCAGCAGCCAAGACCCAGGTACGCAGTATTTT

size: many
J: TRBJ1-2
D: TRBD1
V: TRBV2
CDR3: CASSRGQAYGYTF
DNA: TGTGCCAGCAGTAGGGGACAGGCGTATGGCTACACCTTC

size: .
J: TRBJ2-2
D: TRBD1
V: TRBV6-2/TRBV6-3
CDR3: CASSLSGGTGELFF
DNA: TGTGCCAGCAGCCTCTCAGGGGGCACCGGGGAGCTGTTTTTT

size: many
J: TRBJ2-1
D: TRBD2
V: TRBV7-3
CDR3: CASSFVSGGADEQFF
DNA: TGTGCCAGCAGCTTTGTTAGCGGGGGGGCCGATGAGCAGTTCTTC

size: few
J: TRBJ1-2
D: TRBD1
V: TRBV5-6
CDR3: CASSLFVSEDRDHGYTF
DNA: TGTGCCAGCAGCTTGTTTGTCTCGGAGGACAGGGACCATGGCTACACCTTC

size: .
J: TRBJ2-1
D: TRBD2
V: TRBV15
CDR3: CATSRDSAGGRNEQFF
DNA: TGTGCCACCAGCAGAGATTCGGCGGGGGGGCGGAATGAGCAGTTCTTC

size: few
J: TRBJ1-1
D: .
V: TRBV5-1
CDR3: CASRWTGNTEAFF
DNA: TGTGCCAGCAGGTGGACGGGAAACACTGAAGCTTTCTTT

size: many
J: TRBJ2-5
D: .
V: TRBV9
CDR3: CASSVGDIQGTQYF
DNA: TGTGCCAGCAGCGTAGGAGACATACAAGGGACCCAGTACTTC

size: many
J: TRBJ1-2
D: .
V: TRBV7-6
CDR3: CASSLEQNYGYTF
DNA: TGTGCCAGCAGCTTAGAACAGAACTATGGCTACACCTTC